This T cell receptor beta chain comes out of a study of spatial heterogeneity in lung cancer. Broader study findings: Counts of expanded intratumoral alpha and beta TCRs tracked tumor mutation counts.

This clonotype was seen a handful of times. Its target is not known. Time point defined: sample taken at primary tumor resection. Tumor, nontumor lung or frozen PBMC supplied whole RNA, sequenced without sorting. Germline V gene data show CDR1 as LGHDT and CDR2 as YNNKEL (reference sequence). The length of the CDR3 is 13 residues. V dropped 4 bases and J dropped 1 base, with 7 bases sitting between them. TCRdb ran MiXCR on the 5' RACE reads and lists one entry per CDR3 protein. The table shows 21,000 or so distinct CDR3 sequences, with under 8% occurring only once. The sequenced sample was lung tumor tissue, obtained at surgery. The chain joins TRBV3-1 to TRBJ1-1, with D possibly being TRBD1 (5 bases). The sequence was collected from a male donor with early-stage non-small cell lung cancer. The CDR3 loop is CASSRDGNTEAFF. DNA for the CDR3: TGTGCCAGCAGCCGGGACGGGAACACTGAAGCTTTCTTT.